This note documents a single T cell receptor beta chain sequence. This entry is derived from a study of T cells after yellow fever vaccination. TCRdb analysed the 5' RACE reads with MiXCR anew, one entry per CDR3 protein. The table records 230,000 or so distinct CDR3 sequences, approximately 6.8% of them present only once. This CDR3 is built from 19 residues. CDR1 and CDR2 (germline): SGHRS, YFSETQ. V lost 1 base, J lost 3 bases, and 12 bases stayed unmatched. V usage is TRBV5-1 and J usage is TRBJ2-7; 14 bases match TRBD2. The receptor's source is a young man who received the YFV17D yellow fever vaccine. This specimen consisted of CD4+ T cells sorted from PBMCs, obtained on the day of the yellow fever booster vaccination. CDR3 loop: CASSLLLTSGRGDLYEQYF. CDR3 nucleotide sequence: TGCGCCAGCAGCTTGCTCTTGACTAGCGGGAGGGGGGACCTCTACGAGCAGTACTTC.